This T cell receptor beta chain was recovered during a study of blood T cell repertoires in COVID-19. Study overall: The analysed material was cDNA or gDNA that came from T cells, B-cell-depleted T cells, or PBMCs.

Between the trimmed V and J ends, which lost 5 bases and 5 bases, there was a span of 7 bases. The CDR3 is 10 residues long. Germline assignment: CDR1 GTSNPN and CDR2 SVGIG (reference sequence). In the original analysis: Nucleated cell counts were estimated from reference gene primer amplification. Assay used: immunoSEQ multiplex PCR; TCRdb lists only in-frame clones, some missing. V, J and clone size were drawn from that table, and D and trimming were deduced from the DNA. This sample has 75,000 to 95,000 clones, with 82% found just once. The chain links TRBV30 to TRBJ2-7, with D maybe TRBD1 (5 bases). This clonotype originated in a human donor in a cohort sampled during active COVID-19. The sample comprised peripheral blood. The CDR3 region is CAWQGDEQYF. For the CDR3, the DNA is TGTGCCTGGCAAGGGGACGAGCAGTACTTC.